This is a list of T cell receptor beta chains from one sample in a study of early T cells in non-severe SARS-CoV-2 infection. Each CDR3 protein gets one entry after TCRdb re-called the 5' RACE reads with MiXCR. The data contain more than 65,000 distinct CDR3 sequences, 4% to 6% of them seen just once; the ten biggest clones take up about 3.6%. The starting material was whole blood, obtained at baseline. The receptors were gathered from an adult who was a healthcare worker with PCR-confirmed SARS-CoV-2 infection or an uninfected control (not recorded which). The donor label of this sample is uncertain. Both conserved end residues are part of each CDR3. The D gene is left open where the match is weak. The size entry is marked missing in some rows and otherwise reads once, few, many or a size class.

J: TRBJ2-5; D: TRBD2; V: TRBV5-1; size: .; DNA: TGCGCCAGCAGCCCCTCCGTAACTAGCGAGGGGGAGACCCAGTACTTC; CDR3: CASSPSVTSEGETQYF
J: TRBJ1-4; D: .; V: TRBV5-1; size: many; DNA: TGCGCCAGCAGCTTGGACGACAATGAAAAACTGTTTTTT; CDR3: CASSLDDNEKLFF
J: TRBJ2-3; D: TRBD2; V: TRBV10-1; size: .; DNA: TGCGCCAGCAGCGTTAGCGGGGGCCTCGATACGCAGTATTTT; CDR3: CASSVSGGLDTQYF
J: TRBJ2-1; D: TRBD2; V: TRBV5-1; size: many; DNA: TGCGCCAGCAGCTTGACTAGCGGGGGGCCCCATGAGCAGTTCTTC; CDR3: CASSLTSGGPHEQFF
J: TRBJ1-1; D: .; V: TRBV11-3; size: .; DNA: TGTGCCAGCAGCTTAGGTACGGGACTGAACACTGAAGCTTTCTTT; CDR3: CASSLGTGLNTEAFF
J: TRBJ1-1; D: TRBD1; V: TRBV27; size: many; DNA: TGTGCCAGCAGTGATGTCTACAGGGGGAACACTGAAGCTTTCTTT; CDR3: CASSDVYRGNTEAFF
J: TRBJ2-5; D: TRBD1; V: TRBV20-1; size: few; DNA: TGCAGTGCTAGCCGACAGGGGGCGGGAGAGACCCAGTACTTC; CDR3: CSASRQGAGETQYF
J: TRBJ1-6; D: TRBD1; V: TRBV4-1; size: few; DNA: TGCGCCACCTCCAGTCATGTCCGGGGACAGAGAGGTGATTCACCCCTCCACTTT; CDR3: CATSSHVRGQRGDSPLHF
J: TRBJ2-7; D: .; V: TRBV29-1; size: .; DNA: TGCAGCGTACCCGACAGGAGCCCAAACTACGAGCAGTACTTC; CDR3: CSVPDRSPNYEQYF
J: TRBJ2-1; D: TRBD2; V: TRBV4-3; size: .; DNA: TGCGCCAGCACCCTCGGCGGGGGGCCCAATGAGCAGTTCTTC; CDR3: CASTLGGGPNEQFF
J: TRBJ1-2; D: .; V: TRBV28; size: few; DNA: TGTGCCAGCAGTCCCCTCGGATCTGACTATGGCTACACCTTC; CDR3: CASSPLGSDYGYTF
J: TRBJ2-1; D: TRBD1; V: TRBV7-2; size: .; DNA: TGTGCCAGCTCCGAGCGGACAGGGTCCCATGAGCAGTTCTTC; CDR3: CASSERTGSHEQFF
J: TRBJ1-5; D: .; V: TRBV6-2/TRBV6-3; size: many; DNA: TGTGCCAGCAGTGGGGGGGGCGGTAGCAATCAGCCCCAGCATTTT; CDR3: CASSGGGGSNQPQHF
J: TRBJ1-2; D: .; V: TRBV7-9; size: few; DNA: TGTGCCACGAGGGGCCTCTATGGCTACACCTTC; CDR3: CATRGLYGYTF
J: TRBJ2-1; D: TRBD1; V: TRBV28; size: .; DNA: TGTGCCAGCAGCCGACAGGGGTGGAGGGATGAGCAGTTCTTC; CDR3: CASSRQGWRDEQFF
J: TRBJ1-2; D: .; V: TRBV7-9; size: few; DNA: TGTGCCAGCAGCTCGATGACAGACAACTATGGCTACACCTTC; CDR3: CASSSMTDNYGYTF
J: TRBJ2-7; D: TRBD1; V: TRBV20-1; size: few; DNA: TGCAGTGCTAGCCGCGGCCCAGGGGGCGTCAACGAGCAGTACTTC; CDR3: CSASRGPGGVNEQYF